This TCR beta chain was recovered during a study of blood T cell repertoires in COVID-19. Across the whole study: Some COVID-19 samples were acute and others convalescent; all came from the United States, Italy and Spain. In each case, the material was cDNA or gDNA derived from T cells, B-cell-depleted T cells, or PBMCs.

In the study's own analysis: Amplification of reference gene primers was used by the study to estimate nucleated cell counts. Assay: immunoSEQ multiplex PCR; the TCRdb copy retains only in-frame clones and omits some. That table is the source of V, J and clone size, and D and trimming were worked out from the DNA. The sample holds 200,000 to 250,000 clones, about 85% seen once. The CDR3 loop spans 16 amino acids. Trimming took 4 bases from V and 0 from J, leaving 12 bases between them. Germline lookup yields CDR1 KGHSH and CDR2 LQKENI. V gene TRBV18 combines with J gene TRBJ1-4, with unresolved D. Sequencing was done on a sample of PBMCs or T cells enriched from blood (not recorded which). This clonotype was obtained from a man aged 25 to 45 who had recovered from COVID-19. The CDR3 DNA is TGTGCCAGCTCACGCATGACTGTTGCAACTAATGAAAAACTGTTTTTT. Amino acids: CASSRMTVATNEKLFF. Combining the CDR3 with reference TRBV18 and TRBJ1-4 gives the whole variable domain NAGVMQNPRHLVRRRGQEARLRCSPMKGHSHVYWYRQLPEEGLKFMVYLQKENIIDESGMPKERFSAEFPKEGPSILRIQQVVRGDSAAYFCASSRMTVATNEKLFFGSGTQLSVL.